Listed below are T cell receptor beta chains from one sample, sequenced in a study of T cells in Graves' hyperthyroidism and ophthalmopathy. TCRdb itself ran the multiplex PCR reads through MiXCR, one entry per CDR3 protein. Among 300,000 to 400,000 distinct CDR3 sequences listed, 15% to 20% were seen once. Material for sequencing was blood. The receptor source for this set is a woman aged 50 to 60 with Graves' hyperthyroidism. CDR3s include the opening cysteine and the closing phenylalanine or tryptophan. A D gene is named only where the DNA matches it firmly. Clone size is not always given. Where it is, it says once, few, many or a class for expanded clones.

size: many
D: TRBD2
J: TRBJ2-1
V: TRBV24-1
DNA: TGTGCCACCAGTGATCTGGGACTAGCGGGGGACAATGAGCAGTTCTTC
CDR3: CATSDLGLAGDNEQFF

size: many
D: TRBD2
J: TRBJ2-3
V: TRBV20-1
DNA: TGCAGTGCTAGTAGTCTAGCGGGAGAAGATACGCAGTATTTT
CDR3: CSASSLAGEDTQYF

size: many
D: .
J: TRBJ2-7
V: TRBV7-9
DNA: TGTGCCAGCAGCTCAACAACCGGACTGGTGTACGAGCAGTACTTC
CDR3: CASSSTTGLVYEQYF

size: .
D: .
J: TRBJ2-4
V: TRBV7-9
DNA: TGTGCCGCCGGGGGGATGAGGGGGATGGACAAAAACATTCAGTACTTC
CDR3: CAAGGMRGMDKNIQYF

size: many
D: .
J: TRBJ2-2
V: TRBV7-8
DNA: TGTGCCAGCAGCTTAGCTAACAGGGTGAACACCGGGGAGCTGTTTTTT
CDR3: CASSLANRVNTGELFF

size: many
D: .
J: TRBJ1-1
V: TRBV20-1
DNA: TGCAGTGCCCCCCCGGGGGGGCGGAACACTGAAGCTTTCTTT
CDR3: CSAPPGGRNTEAFF

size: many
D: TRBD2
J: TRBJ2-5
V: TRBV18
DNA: TGTGCCAGCTCATACACTAGCGGAGAGACCCAGTACTTC
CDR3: CASSYTSGETQYF

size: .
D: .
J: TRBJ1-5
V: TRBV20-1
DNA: TGCAGTGCATCGGGGACTACCTACCAGCCCCAGCATTTT
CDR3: CSASGTTYQPQHF

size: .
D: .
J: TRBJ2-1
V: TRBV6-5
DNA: TGTGCCAGCAGTTCCTTCCTGAGTGGAGTTCATGAGCAGTTCTTC
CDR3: CASSSFLSGVHEQFF

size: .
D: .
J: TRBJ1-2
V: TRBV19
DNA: TGTGCCAGTAGTATATCGGGTGGTGGCTACACCTTC
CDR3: CASSISGGGYTF

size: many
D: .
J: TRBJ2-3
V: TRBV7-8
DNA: TGTGCCAGCAGCTTAATCCGGACAGATACGCAGTATTTT
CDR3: CASSLIRTDTQYF

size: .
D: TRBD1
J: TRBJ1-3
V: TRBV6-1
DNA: TGTGCCAGCAGTCCCTGGACAGGGGGTGACCTCGCCATATATTTT
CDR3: CASSPWTGGDLAIYF

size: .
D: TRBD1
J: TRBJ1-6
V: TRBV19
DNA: TGTGCCAGTAGAACCGACAGGGGGTGGAATTCACCCCTCCACTTT
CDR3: CASRTDRGWNSPLHF

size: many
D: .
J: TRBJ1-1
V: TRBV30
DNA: TGTGCCTGGAGTGTGGGGGACGGCACTGAAGCTTTCTTT
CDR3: CAWSVGDGTEAFF

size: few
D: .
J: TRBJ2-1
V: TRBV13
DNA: TGTGCCAGCAGCTTAGGAACTTTAAACAATGAGCGGTTCTTC
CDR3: CASSLGTLNNERFF

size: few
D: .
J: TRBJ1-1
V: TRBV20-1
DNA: TGCAGTGCTAGAGACCGGGACACGAACACTGAAGCTTTCTTT
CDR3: CSARDRDTNTEAFF

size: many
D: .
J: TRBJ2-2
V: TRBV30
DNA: TGTGCCTGCAATACCTGGCGGACGGCGGGTCCTACGAACACCGGGGAGCTGTTTTTT
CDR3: CACNTWRTAGPTNTGELFF

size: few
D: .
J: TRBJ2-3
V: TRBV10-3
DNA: TGTGCCATCACGGGCACGAGCACAGATACGCAGTATTTT
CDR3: CAITGTSTDTQYF

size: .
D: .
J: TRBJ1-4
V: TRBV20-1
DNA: TGCAGTGCTCTTAGGCTGGAAAAACTGTTTTTT
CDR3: CSALRLEKLFF

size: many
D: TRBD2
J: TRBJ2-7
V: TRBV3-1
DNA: TGTGCCAGCAGCCAACTAGCGGGAGGCCACGAGCAGTACTTC
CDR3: CASSQLAGGHEQYF

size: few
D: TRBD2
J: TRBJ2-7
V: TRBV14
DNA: TGTGCCAGCAGCCAAGATCTTACTAGCGGCGCCTACGAGCAGTACTTC
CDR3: CASSQDLTSGAYEQYF

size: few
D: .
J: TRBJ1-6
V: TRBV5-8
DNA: TGTGCCAGCAGCTTCTCCTCACCCCTCCACTTT
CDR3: CASSFSSPLHF

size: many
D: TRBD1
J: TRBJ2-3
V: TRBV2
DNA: TGTGCCAGCAGGGAGGACAGGGAAGATACGCAGTATTTT
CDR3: CASREDREDTQYF

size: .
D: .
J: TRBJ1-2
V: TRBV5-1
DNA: TGCGCCAGCAGCTTACAGGCAGCTAACTATGGCTACACCTTC
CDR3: CASSLQAANYGYTF

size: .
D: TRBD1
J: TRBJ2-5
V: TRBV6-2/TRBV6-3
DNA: TGTGCCAGCACTGTGACAGGGCCGGGCGGAGGCGTCGACCAAGAGACCCAGTACTTC
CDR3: CASTVTGPGGGVDQETQYF

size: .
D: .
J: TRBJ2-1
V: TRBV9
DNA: TGTGCCAGCAGCGTAAGGGGCCAACTAGCCGCCTACAATGAGCAGTTCTTC
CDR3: CASSVRGQLAAYNEQFF

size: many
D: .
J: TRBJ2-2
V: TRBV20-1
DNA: TGCAGTGCTAGAGATCGAAGCAGGGGTGACGCCGGGGAGCTGTTTTTT
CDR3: CSARDRSRGDAGELFF

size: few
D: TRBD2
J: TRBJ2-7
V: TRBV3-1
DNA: TGTGCCAGCAGCTTAGCGGCTAGCGGGAGCCAACCTTACGAGCAGTACTTC
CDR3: CASSLAASGSQPYEQYF

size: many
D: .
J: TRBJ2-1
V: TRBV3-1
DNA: TGTGCCAGCAGCCAAGAACTAGCTTTTGAGCAGTTCTTC
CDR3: CASSQELAFEQFF

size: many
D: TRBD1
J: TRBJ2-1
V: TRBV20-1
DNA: TGCAGTGCTAGATGGGACAGGGGTTACAATGAGCAGTTCTTC
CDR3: CSARWDRGYNEQFF

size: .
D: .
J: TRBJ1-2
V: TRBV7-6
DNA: TGTGCCAGCAGCTTATCGCAGGCCTATGGCTACACCTTC
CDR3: CASSLSQAYGYTF

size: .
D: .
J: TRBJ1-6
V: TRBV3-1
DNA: TGTGCCGGCAGCCTAACGGGGAATAGTAATTCACCCCTCCACTTT
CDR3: CAGSLTGNSNSPLHF

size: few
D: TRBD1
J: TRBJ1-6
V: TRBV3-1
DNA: TGTGCCAGCAGCCAAGGGGACAGCCCCCTCCACTTT
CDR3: CASSQGDSPLHF

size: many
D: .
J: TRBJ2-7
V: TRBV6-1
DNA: TGTGCCAGCAGGTGGGGTCGCGCCTACGAGCAGTACTTC
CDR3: CASRWGRAYEQYF

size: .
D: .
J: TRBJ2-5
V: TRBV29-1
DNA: TGCAGCGTTGAAGATCCCTGGGGCGACGAGACCCAGTACTTC
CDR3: CSVEDPWGDETQYF

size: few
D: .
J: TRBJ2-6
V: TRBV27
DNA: TGTGCCAGCAGGACGTTTAGCTCTGGGGCCAACGTCCTGACTTTC
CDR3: CASRTFSSGANVLTF

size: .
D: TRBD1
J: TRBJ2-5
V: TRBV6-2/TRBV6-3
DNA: TGTGCCAGCAGTAGTACCGGGACAGGGAAAGAGACCCAGTACTTC
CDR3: CASSSTGTGKETQYF

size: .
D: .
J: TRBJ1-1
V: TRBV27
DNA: TGTGCCAGCAGCTTAAGATTTATGAACACTGAAGCTTTCTTT
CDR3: CASSLRFMNTEAFF

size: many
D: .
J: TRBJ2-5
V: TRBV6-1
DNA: TGTGCCAGCAGTGCCTCTCGGGGGCGGGAGACCCAGTACTTC
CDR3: CASSASRGRETQYF

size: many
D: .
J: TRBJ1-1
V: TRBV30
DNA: TGTGCCTGGATCAGCCAGGGAGGGACTGAAGCTTTCTTT
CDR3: CAWISQGGTEAFF

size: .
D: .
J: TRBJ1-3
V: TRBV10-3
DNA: TGTGCCATCAGGGACACCTCTGGAAACACCATATATTTT
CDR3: CAIRDTSGNTIYF

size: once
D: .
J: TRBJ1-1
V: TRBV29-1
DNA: TGCAGCGTTGGGGGGGTGGGTTCCGAAGCTTTCTTT
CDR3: CSVGGVGSEAFF

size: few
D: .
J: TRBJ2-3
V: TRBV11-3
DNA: TGTGCCAGCAGTACATTAATTGGGCTCACAGATACGCAGTATTTT
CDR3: CASSTLIGLTDTQYF

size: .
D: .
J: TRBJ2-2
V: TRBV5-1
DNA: TGCGCCAGCAGCCCGGCGGACATAACGAACACCGGGGAGCTGTTTTTT
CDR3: CASSPADITNTGELFF